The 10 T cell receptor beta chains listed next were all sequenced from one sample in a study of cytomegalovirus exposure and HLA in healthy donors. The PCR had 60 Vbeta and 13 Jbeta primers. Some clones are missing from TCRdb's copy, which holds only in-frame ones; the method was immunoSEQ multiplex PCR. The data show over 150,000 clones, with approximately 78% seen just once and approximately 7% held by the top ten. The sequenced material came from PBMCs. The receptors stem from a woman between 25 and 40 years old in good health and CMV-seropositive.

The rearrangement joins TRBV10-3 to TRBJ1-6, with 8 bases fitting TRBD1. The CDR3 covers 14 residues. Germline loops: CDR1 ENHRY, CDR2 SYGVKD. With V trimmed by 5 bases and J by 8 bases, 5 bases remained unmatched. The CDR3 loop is CAISRTGMDSPLHF. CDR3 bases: TGTGCCATCAGTAGGACAGGGATGGATTCACCCCTCCACTTT.

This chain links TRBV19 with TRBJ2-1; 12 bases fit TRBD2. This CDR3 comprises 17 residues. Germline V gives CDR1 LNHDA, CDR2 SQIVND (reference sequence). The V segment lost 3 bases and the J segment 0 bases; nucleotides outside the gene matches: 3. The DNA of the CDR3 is TGTGCCAGTAGTATGACTAGCGGGGGCCACTCCTACAATGAGCAGTTCTTC. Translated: CASSMTSGGHSYNEQFF.

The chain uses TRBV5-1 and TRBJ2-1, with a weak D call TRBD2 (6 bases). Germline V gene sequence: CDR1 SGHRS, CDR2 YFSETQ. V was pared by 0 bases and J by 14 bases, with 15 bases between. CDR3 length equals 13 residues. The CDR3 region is CASSLAPGDAEFF. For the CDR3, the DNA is TGCGCCAGCAGCTTGGCCCCGGGAGACGCAGAGTTCTTC.

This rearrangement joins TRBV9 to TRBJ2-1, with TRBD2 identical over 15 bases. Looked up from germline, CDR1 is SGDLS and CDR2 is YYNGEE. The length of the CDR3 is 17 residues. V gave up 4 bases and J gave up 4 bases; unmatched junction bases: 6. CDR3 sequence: CASSPTGTSGGYNEQFF. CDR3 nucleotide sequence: TGTGCCAGCAGCCCCACCGGGACTAGCGGGGGGTACAATGAGCAGTTCTTC.

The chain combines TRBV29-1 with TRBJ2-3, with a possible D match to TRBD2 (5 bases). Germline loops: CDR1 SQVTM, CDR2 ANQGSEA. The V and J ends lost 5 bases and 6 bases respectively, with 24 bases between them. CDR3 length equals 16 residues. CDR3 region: CSVSPGLGGSLDTQYF. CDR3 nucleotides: TGCAGCGTTTCTCCCGGACTCGGAGGAAGCTTGGATACGCAGTATTTT.

DNA of the CDR3: TGTGCCACCAGCAACCTAGGTCGGGATCTTTACTATGGCTACACCTTC. Amino acids: CATSNLGRDLYYGYTF. The chain uses TRBV15 and TRBJ1-2; D call uncertain. This CDR3 has 16 residues. CDR1 and CDR2 from the germline V gene are LNHNV and YYDKDF (reference sequence). Trimming left V 4 bases short and J 3 bases short, with 18 bases between. The full variable domain, in which reference TRBV15 and TRBJ1-2 provide the parts outside the CDR3, is DAMVIQNPRYQVTQFGKPVTLSCSQTLNHNVMYWYQQKSSQAPKLLFHYYDKDFNNEADTPDNFQSRRPNTSFCFLDIRSPGLGDTAMYLCATSNLGRDLYYGYTFGSGTRLTVV.

The CDR3 region is CASREGHTGELFF. The CDR3 nucleotides are TGTGCCTCCCGGGAAGGGCACACCGGGGAGCTGTTTTTT. J is TRBJ2-2 and V is TRBV10-3; possibly TRBD2 for D (5 bases). Germline V lookup: CDR1 ENHRY, CDR2 SYGVKD. V was shortened by 11 bases and J by 3 bases, with 13 bases between the two germline ends. This CDR3 has 13 residues.

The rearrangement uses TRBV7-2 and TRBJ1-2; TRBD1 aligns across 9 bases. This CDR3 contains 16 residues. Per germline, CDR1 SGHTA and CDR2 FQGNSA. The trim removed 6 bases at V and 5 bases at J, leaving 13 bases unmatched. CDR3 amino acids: CASSSRRSGTGYGYTF. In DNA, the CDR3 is TGTGCCAGCAGTTCAAGAAGGTCCGGGACAGGGTATGGCTACACCTTC.

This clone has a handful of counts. In DNA form, the CDR3 reads TGCGCCAGCAGCTTTGGGCAGAGCTCAACGTCTAACTATGGCTACACCTTC. Protein: CASSFGQSSTSNYGYTF. This chain links TRBV5-1 with TRBJ1-2; D is uncertain. There are 17 residues in the CDR3. Germline V gene sequence: CDR1 SGHRS, CDR2 YFSETQ. Trimming shortened V by 2 bases and J by 0 bases, and 17 bases separated the two germline ends.

The DNA of the CDR3 is TGTGCCAGCAGCTTAGGGCTAGCCGAGACAGATACGCAGTATTTT. Its translation: CASSLGLAETDTQYF. The chain has TRBV7-9 and TRBJ2-3; TRBD2 is a possible D gene (5 bases). The CDR3 covers 15 residues. Looked up from germline, CDR1 is SEHNR and CDR2 is FQNEAQ (reference sequence). V lost 1 base and J 3 bases, leaving 11 bases between the germline ends.